This T cell receptor beta chain is drawn from a study of T-cell reconstitution after alpha-beta-depleted transplantation in children. Findings and caveats of the study: Expanded graft clones, several hundred of them, were reportedly the source of alpha-beta T cells about two months after transplant. TCRbeta diversity was high at day 60 in some patients (a result of surviving recipient T cells and thymic progenitors).

Unique molecular identifiers were used to barcode this TCRbeta library. TCRdb analysed the PCR reads with MiXCR anew, one entry per CDR3 protein. The table has approximately 70,000 distinct CDR3 sequences, 4.9% seen once; the top ten hold approximately 17%. V was pared by 3 bases and J by 3 bases, with 8 bases of the junction left unmatched. This CDR3 is built from 16 residues. Germline V gene sequence: CDR1 SGHTA, CDR2 FQGNSA. This clonotype came up many times. Its antigen is unknown. Sequences were derived from PBMCs, mostly from graft donor cells, sampled 180 days after TCRalphabeta/CD19-depleted stem cell transplant. This clonotype originated in a boy under three years old who had a stem cell transplant for acute myeloid leukemia, so the T cells may come from the graft donor. This chain joins TRBV7-2 and TRBJ2-7, with 10 bases aligning to TRBD2. In DNA form, the CDR3 reads TGTGCCAGCAGCTTCAAGCGGGGGGGGACATACTACGAGCAGTACTTC. This encodes CASSFKRGGTYYEQYF. The whole variable domain, filled in from reference TRBV7-2 and TRBJ2-7, reads GAGVSQSPSNKVTEKGKDVELRCDPISGHTALYWYRQSLGQGLEFLIYFQGNSAPDKSGLPSDRFSAERTGGSVSTLTIQRTQQEDSAVYLCASSFKRGGTYYEQYFGPGTRLTVT.